The entry below describes one TCR beta chain. Its antigen is not known. This sample stems from a study of T cells after yellow fever vaccination. Study details: Fractions of low cell number were prepared using SMART-Seq v4 Ultra Low Input. Study outcomes and limitations: Among primary-vaccination clones, most reappeared after the booster, at around 97% for CD4 and around 91% for CD8. Some clonotypes were seen in both the CD4 and the CD8 compartments. These made up a small share and likely arose from convergent recombination.

The CDR3 has 13 amino acids. V lost 5 bases to trimming and J lost 1 base, with 11 bases between them. CDR1 and CDR2 from the germline V gene are SQVTM and ANQGSEA. The TCR cDNA carried a universal primer site and UMIs from 5'RACE template switching. TCRdb passed the 5' RACE reads through MiXCR, listing each CDR3 protein once. The table has about 510,000 distinct CDR3 sequences, 20% to 25% seen once. The V and J genes are TRBV29-1 and TRBJ2-5; perhaps TRBD2 as D (6 bases). The source material was PBMCs, sampled about 20 days after the first yellow fever vaccination. This clonotype was obtained from a man in his late teens or twenties who received the YFV17D yellow fever vaccine. The CDR3 sequence: CSVRRGTQETQYF. The CDR3 DNA sequence: TGCAGCGTTAGGAGGGGTACCCAAGAGACCCAGTACTTC.